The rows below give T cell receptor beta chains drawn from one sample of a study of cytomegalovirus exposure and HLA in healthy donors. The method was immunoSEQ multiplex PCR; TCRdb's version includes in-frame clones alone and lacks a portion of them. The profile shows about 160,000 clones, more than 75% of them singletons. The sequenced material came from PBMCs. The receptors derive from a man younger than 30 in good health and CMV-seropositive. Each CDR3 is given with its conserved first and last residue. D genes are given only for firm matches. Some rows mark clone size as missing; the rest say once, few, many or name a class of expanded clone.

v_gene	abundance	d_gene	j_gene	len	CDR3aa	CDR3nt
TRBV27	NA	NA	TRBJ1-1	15	CASSLSRGGNTEAFF	TGTGCCAGCAGTTTATCCCGAGGGGGGAACACTGAAGCTTTCTTT
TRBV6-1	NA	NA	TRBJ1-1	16	CASRGGRGSSNTEAFF	TGTGCCAGCCGTGGGGGCAGGGGAAGTTCGAACACTGAAGCTTTCTTT
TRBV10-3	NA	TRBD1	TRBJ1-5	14	CATDREQSNQPQHF	TGTGCCACAGACAGGGAGCAAAGCAATCAGCCCCAGCATTTT
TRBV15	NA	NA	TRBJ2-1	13	CATSRAEYNEQFF	TGTGCCACCAGCAGAGCGGAGTACAATGAGCAGTTCTTC
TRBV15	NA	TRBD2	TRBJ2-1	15	CATSRGLAGGNEQFF	TGTGCCACCAGCAGAGGACTAGCGGGGGGAAATGAGCAGTTCTTC
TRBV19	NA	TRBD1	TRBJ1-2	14	CASKKSGGLNGYTF	TGTGCCAGTAAGAAGTCAGGGGGCTTAAATGGCTACACCTTC
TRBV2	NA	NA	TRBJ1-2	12	CASSEEPYGYTF	TGTGCCAGCAGTGAAGAGCCCTATGGCTACACCTTC
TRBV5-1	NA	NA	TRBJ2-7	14	CASSSTSTSYEQYF	TGCGCCAGCAGCTCTACTAGTACCTCCTACGAGCAGTACTTC
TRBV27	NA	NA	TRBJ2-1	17	CASSLRPPGTQINEQFF	TGTGCCAGCAGCTTAAGACCGCCCGGGACACAAATCAATGAGCAGTTCTTC
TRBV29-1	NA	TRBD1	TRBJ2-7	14	CSTKRWGQGNEQYF	TGCAGCACCAAAAGGTGGGGACAGGGGAACGAGCAGTACTTC
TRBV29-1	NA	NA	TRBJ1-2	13	CSVGAPLYGGYTF	TGCAGCGTTGGGGCCCCCCTCTATGGAGGCTACACCTTC
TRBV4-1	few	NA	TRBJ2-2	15	CASSQGTTNTGELFF	TGCGCCAGCAGCCAAGGGACTACGAACACCGGGGAGCTGTTTTTT
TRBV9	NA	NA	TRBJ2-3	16	CASSVVPGVRADTQYF	TGTGCCAGCAGCGTAGTACCAGGGGTACGTGCAGATACGCAGTATTTT
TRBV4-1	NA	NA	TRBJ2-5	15	CASSQAYDPERPQYF	TGCGCCAGCAGCCAAGCTTACGATCCGGAGAGACCCCAGTACTTC
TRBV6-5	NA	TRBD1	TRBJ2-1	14	CASSLGTGKYEQFF	TGTGCCAGCAGTCTTGGGACAGGGAAGTATGAGCAGTTCTTC
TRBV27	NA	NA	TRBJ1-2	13	CASSSPVQGGYTF	TGTGCCAGCAGCTCCCCGGTTCAGGGGGGCTACACCTTC